Presented here are 8 T cell receptor beta chains from one specimen sequenced in a study of T cell changes during pregnancy in multiple sclerosis. Using immunoSEQ multiplex PCR, the repertoire was profiled, and TCRdb retains in-frame clones only, with some absent. The sample shows about 70,000 clones, 90% to 95% of them seen only once. The sequences come from peripheral blood, collected in the third trimester of pregnancy. These receptors all come from a female donor with multiple sclerosis, enrolled in a pregnancy study.

The rearrangement uses TRBV5-6 and TRBJ1-5, with D possibly being TRBD1 (6 bases). CDR1 SGHDT and CDR2 YYEEEE come from the germline V gene. The length of the CDR3 is 14 residues. Trimming cost V 4 bases and J 2 bases, with 10 bases left between them. The CDR3 coding sequence is TGTGCCAGCAGCCGCGCAGGGGGCAATCAGCCCCAGCATTTT. Its protein is CASSRAGGNQPQHF.

The V gene is TRBV2, the J gene TRBJ2-3; D is possibly TRBD2 (6 bases). The V gene lost 6 bases and the J gene lost 4 bases, with 8 bases spanning the gap. The CDR3 runs to 12 residues. Germline CDR1 SNHLY, CDR2 FYNNEI. CDR3 nucleotides: TGTGCCAGCAGCGGCGGGGCAGATACGCAGTATTTT. It is translated as CASSGGADTQYF.

The chain recombines TRBV4-3 with TRBJ1-4; 8 bases match TRBD1. The CDR3 covers 15 residues. The junction had 5 bases not matched to a gene; V was cut back by 1 base and J by 7 bases. The germline V gene encodes CDR1 LGHNA and CDR2 YSLEER. The CDR3 bases are TGCGCCAGCAGCCAAGGTTCAGGGGGCTCTGAAAAACTGTTTTTT. Protein sequence: CASSQGSGGSEKLFF.

V usage is TRBV9 and J usage is TRBJ1-2; 9 nucleotides match TRBD1. CDR1 and CDR2 from the germline V gene are SGDLS and YYNGEE. The CDR3 is 12 residues long. The junction had 6 bases not matched to a gene; V was cut back by 6 bases and J by 9 bases. CDR3 protein: CASTGQGHSYTF. The CDR3 DNA reads as TGTGCCAGCACCGGACAGGGGCACAGCTACACCTTC.

V gene TRBV18 combines with J gene TRBJ2-1; 8 bases fit TRBD2. Germline values: CDR1 KGHSH, CDR2 LQKENI. The CDR3 has 15 amino acids. The J segment lost 8 bases and the V segment lost 3 bases, leaving 9 bases of the junction unmatched. The chain's CDR3 is CASSPRRGAGDEQFF. The CDR3 coding sequence is TGTGCCAGCTCACCCAGGCGGGGGGCCGGCGATGAGCAGTTCTTC. Full variable domain (remainder filled in from reference TRBV18 and TRBJ2-1): NAGVMQNPRHLVRRRGQEARLRCSPMKGHSHVYWYRQLPEEGLKFMVYLQKENIIDESGMPKERFSAEFPKEGPSILRIQQVVRGDSAAYFCASSPRRGAGDEQFFGPGTRLTVL.

CDR3 nucleotides: TGTGCCAGCAGTCCGGGGACAGATACGCAGTATTTT. Its translation: CASSPGTDTQYF. The genes are TRBV6-1 and TRBJ2-3; the D gene is possibly TRBD2 (5 bases). Germline CDR1 and CDR2: MNHNS and SASEGT. The CDR3 loop spans 12 amino acids. Between the trimmed V and J ends, which lost 5 bases and 3 bases, there was a span of 6 bases.

V gene TRBV7-3 combines with J gene TRBJ2-3, with TRBD1 as a possible D gene (6 bases). The germline V gene has CDR1 SGHTA and CDR2 FQGTGA. V lost 2 bases and J 2 bases, leaving 11 bases between the germline ends. The CDR3 has 15 residues. As DNA, the CDR3 is TGTGCCAGCAGCTTACTAGGGGGAGACACAGATACGCAGTATTTT. This sequence encodes CASSLLGGDTDTQYF.

J is TRBJ1-5 and V is TRBV6-1; D perhaps matches TRBD1 (6 bases). CDR1 and CDR2 (germline): MNHNS, SASEGT. This CDR3 has 17 residues. V lost 1 base to trimming and J lost 6 bases, with 19 bases between them. CDR3 nucleotides: TGTGCCAGCAGTGAAGACAAATGGACACAGGGAAGTCAGCCCCAGCATTTT. This codes for CASSEDKWTQGSQPQHF.